The rows below give T cell receptor beta chains drawn from one sample of a study of T cell responses to AZD1222 COVID-19 vaccine. Assay: immunoSEQ multiplex PCR; the TCRdb copy retains only in-frame clones and omits some. The sample holds more than 150,000 clones, around 90% seen once. The source material was peripheral blood, sampled 28 days after the second AZD1222 dose. The origin of the receptors is an adult who received the AZD1222 COVID-19 vaccine. Both conserved end residues are part of each CDR3. A D gene is named only where the DNA matches it firmly. Rows may omit the clone size; those that give it use once, few, many or a size class.

TRBD1	TRBV6-6	TRBJ1-5	.	TGTGCCAGCAGAGGCCAGGGACAGGGGAATCAGCCCCAGCATTTT	CASRGQGQGNQPQHF
.	TRBV7-2	TRBJ1-2	.	TGTGCCAGCAGCTTAAATCTCCAGGGCTATGGCTACACCTTC	CASSLNLQGYGYTF
.	TRBV9	TRBJ2-5	.	TGTGCCAGCAGCGTAGAGGAGTCCGGAGGAGAGACCCAGTACTTC	CASSVEESGGETQYF
.	TRBV30	TRBJ2-7	once	TGTGCCTGGAGTGTAGGCGGAGCCCCGGGGGCTCGGGAGCAGTACTTC	CAWSVGGAPGAREQYF
.	TRBV7-6	TRBJ1-4	.	TGTGCCAGCAGTTCCATCCCAACTAATGAAAAACTGTTTTTT	CASSSIPTNEKLFF
TRBD2	TRBV6-4	TRBJ2-3	.	TGTGCCAGCAGTGACCCGGGGACTACAGGCACAGATACGCAGTATTTT	CASSDPGTTGTDTQYF
TRBD1	TRBV18	TRBJ2-7	.	TGTGCCAGCTCACCCCGAAGGGACAGCGCCTACGAGCAGTACTTC	CASSPRRDSAYEQYF
.	TRBV7-9	TRBJ1-2	once	TGTGCCAGCAGCCCCTTCCGGGACGGAGGGATATATGGCTACACCTTC	CASSPFRDGGIYGYTF
.	TRBV20-1	TRBJ1-2	.	TGCAGTGCTAGTTTTTCCCCCGACTATGGCTACACCTTC	CSASFSPDYGYTF
.	TRBV4-1	TRBJ1-6	.	TGCGCCAGCAGCAACTCAGGGAGCTCCTATAATTCACCCCTCCACTTT	CASSNSGSSYNSPLHF
.	TRBV19	TRBJ2-6	.	TGTGCCAGTAGTACCCGGCCTCCGGGACCCTCCTCTGGGGCCAACGTCCTGACTTTC	CASSTRPPGPSSGANVLTF
TRBD1	TRBV5-1	TRBJ2-3	.	TGCGCCAGCAGCTTTTGGGACAGTGACACAGATACGCAGTATTTT	CASSFWDSDTDTQYF
TRBD2	TRBV7-2	TRBJ2-3	once	TGTGCCAGCAGCCCACTAGCGGGAGGGCCGCTTACGCAGTATTTT	CASSPLAGGPLTQYF
.	TRBV3-1/TRBV3-2	TRBJ1-3	.	TGTGCCAGCAGCCAAGAGTCTGTGAACACCATATATTTT	CASSQESVNTIYF
TRBD2	TRBV9	TRBJ2-3	once	TGTGCCAGCAGCGTAAGAGGACTAGCGGGAGGAGGTACAGATACGCAGTATTTT	CASSVRGLAGGGTDTQYF
.	TRBV6-5	TRBJ2-7	.	TGTGCCAGCAGTTACTCGGCGGTGGGCAGGGGCTACGAGCAGTACTTC	CASSYSAVGRGYEQYF
.	TRBV5-1	TRBJ2-7	.	TGCGCCAGCAGCTTGGACGGACCCTCCTACGAGCAGTACTTC	CASSLDGPSYEQYF
.	TRBV24-1	TRBJ1-1	once	TGTGCCACCAGTCCTGGGGGGGTAAAGACTGAAGCTTTCTTT	CATSPGGVKTEAFF
.	TRBV19	TRBJ1-2	.	TGTGCCAGTAGTAGCGAGGGAGACCCCCCGTCGAACTATGGCTACACCTTC	CASSSEGDPPSNYGYTF
.	TRBV5-4	TRBJ2-2	.	TGTGCCAGCAGCTTGGTTAAGGCAGCCGGGGAGCTGTTTTTT	CASSLVKAAGELFF
.	TRBV7-2	TRBJ2-5	.	TGTGCCAGCAGTTCCCGGACAGTTCGGGCAGAGACCCAGTACTTC	CASSSRTVRAETQYF
.	TRBV6-5	TRBJ1-5	.	TGTGCCAGCAGGTTGACCGGTGGCAATCAGCCCCAGCATTTT	CASRLTGGNQPQHF